This T cell receptor beta chain was retrieved from a study of cytomegalovirus exposure and HLA in healthy donors. Background on the study: Early on, a data release was issued that held 80 million to 90 million unique TCRs from HLA-typed donors. Study-level points and caveats: Later analysis placed DRB1 highest and HLA-C lowest in TCR association rates, which differed by HLA locus. It was shown in a later analysis that HLA-associated TCR beta chains were more clonally expanded than other, equally common chains.

This clone was counted a single time. The target antigen is unknown. One end of the junction does not line up with germline, which may come from a read error. Other DNA sequences in the sample encode the same CDR3. The primer mix had 60 Vbeta and 13 Jbeta primers. Original processing methods: Later analysis identified tens of millions of unique TCR beta chains, about 10 million shared. Generated by immunoSEQ multiplex PCR, the TCRdb table keeps only in-frame clones and is missing some. That table is the source of V, J and clone size, and D and trimming were worked out from the DNA. The table has approximately 150,000 clones, roughly 82% seen once. Sequencing used PBMCs. This clonotype originated in a man aged 50 or older in good health and CMV-seropositive.

The CDR3 spells CASSLSSSYNEQFF. In DNA form, the CDR3 reads TGCGCCAGCAGCTTATCCAGCTCCTACAATGAGCAGTTCTTC. The chain is built from TRBV7-9 and TRBJ2-1; D gene ambiguous. CDR1 is SEHNR, CDR2 FQNEAQ, per germline (reference sequence). The CDR3 is 14 amino acids.